The clone carrying this TCR beta chain was found a few times. Its cognate antigen is unknown. The data stem from a study of cytomegalovirus exposure and HLA in healthy donors. Overall study context: Prior work identified 95 million to 120 million unique TCR beta sequences in roughly 180 million T cells. Of approximately 400 genotyped donors, more than 75% clustered with self-reported Caucasian donors. Whole-study results and caveats: Further analysis, carried out later, found HLA-associated TCR beta chains more clonally expanded than equally common other chains.

Trimming stripped 0 bases from V and 5 bases from J, with 16 bases between. The V gene's germline CDR1 is LNHDA and CDR2 SQIVND (reference sequence). The length of the CDR3 is 16 residues. PCR amplification relied on 60 Vbeta primers (plus 13 Jbeta primers). The table came from immunoSEQ multiplex PCR; TCRdb's copy has only in-frame clones and leaves some out. The data hold roughly 190,000 clones, with about 85% observed a single time. The rearrangement uses TRBV19 and TRBJ1-2; D is unclear. Input material: PBMCs. The source of this sequence is a woman between 45 and 65 years old in good health and CMV-seronegative. The CDR3 region is CASSIDPWVERYGYTF. The CDR3 nucleotides read TGTGCCAGTAGTATAGATCCTTGGGTGGAGAGGTATGGCTACACCTTC.